The 20 T cell receptor beta chains reported below all come from one sample, sequenced in a study of regulatory T cells in long-lasting Graves disease. The time point here: newly diagnosed GD, antithyroid drugs for less than 3 months. From PBMCs, RNA was extracted and then used to make the TCR library. Arm-PCR of CDR3 regions and iRepertoire HTBI primers were used to build TCR beta libraries. TCRdb redid the calling of the multiplex PCR reads with MiXCR, one entry per CDR3 protein. The data show around 500,000 distinct CDR3 sequences, roughly 13% seen once. These data were likewise used in another study, on T cells in Graves' hyperthyroidism and ophthalmopathy.

The source material was peripheral blood mononuclear cells (PBMCs), sampled at new diagnosis, from a patient treated with antithyroid drugs. The receptors shown here come from a man younger than 40 with Graves disease.

This clonotype was counted only a few times. This chain links TRBV12-3 or TRBV12-4 with TRBJ2-7; no definite D call. Between the trimmed V and J ends, which lost 6 bases and 6 bases, there was a span of 18 bases. This CDR3 region has 14 residues. The CDR3 reads CASSSDGQPPEQYF. The CDR3 DNA reads TGTGCCAGCAGCTCCGACGGTCAGCCCCCCGAGCAGTACTTC.

Ten or more counts support this clonotype. CDR3 DNA sequence: TGTGCCAGCAGCTGGGGGCTAGCGGGAGAGAATGAGCAGTTCTTC. This codes for CASSWGLAGENEQFF. The chain joins TRBV3-1 to TRBJ2-1; TRBD2 aligns across 10 bases. From germline, CDR1 is LGHDT and CDR2 YNNKEL (reference sequence). V gave up 5 bases and J gave up 7 bases; unmatched junction bases: 8. This CDR3 contains 15 residues.

This sequence joins TRBV6-4 and TRBJ2-7; perhaps TRBD1 as D (5 bases). The V end was cut by 4 bases, the J end by 5 bases, with 18 bases between. The CDR3 sequence is 15 residues long. Per the germline V gene, CDR1 is MRHNA and CDR2 is SNTAGT. The CDR3 sequence is CASSGVASGMDEQYF. The CDR3 DNA reads as TGTGCCAGCAGTGGAGTAGCCTCAGGGATGGACGAGCAGTACTTC.

Of note for this clonotype: A far larger clone is only one base removed, so a read error is likely. The CDR3 region has the DNA TGTGCCAGCAGTTTGAACTGGAGGGATGGCTACACCTTC. This translates into CASSLNWRDGYTF. The rearrangement uses TRBV6-5 and TRBJ1-2; D is unclear. Germline V gives CDR1 MNHEY, CDR2 SVGAGI. V lost 4 bases, J lost 6 bases, and 12 bases lay in between. The CDR3 has 13 amino acids.

In its sample, this clonotype was seen many times. The chain combines TRBV19 with TRBJ2-4; 11 bases fit TRBD1. This CDR3 has 17 amino acids. The trim removed 5 bases at V and 0 bases at J, leaving 6 bases unmatched. Germline loops: CDR1 LNHDA, CDR2 SQIVND (reference sequence). As DNA, the CDR3 is TGTGCCAGTAGTGCCCGGACAGGGGGCGCAGCCAAAAACATTCAGTACTTC. It specifies CASSARTGGAAKNIQYF.

Concerning this clonotype: With a much larger clone just one base away, this may be a read error. Without the conserved terminal phenylalanine or tryptophan, this CDR3 likely stems from a read error. This chain connects TRBV7-8 to TRBJ1-1; possible D gene TRBD1, 5 bases. The ends were cut back, 1 base at V and 1 base at J, with 16 bases in the middle. The CDR3 runs 17 residues. CDR1 SGHVS and CDR2 FQNEAQ come from the germline V gene. As DNA, the CDR3 is TGTGCCAGCAGCTTAGTTAGGGGAAGCGGTAAGAACACTGAAGCTTTCCTT. Translation: CASSLVRGSGKNTEAFL.

Many counts were recorded for this clonotype. V and J are TRBV6-2 or TRBV6-3 and TRBJ2-5; 7 bases match TRBD2. The V and J ends lost 5 bases and 1 base, in that order; junction bases with no gene match: 10. Germline values: CDR1 MNHEY, CDR2 SVGEGT. This CDR3 has 16 amino acids. The CDR3 DNA follows: TGTGCCAGCAGTGCGTCAACGGGGGGAGTCCAAGAGACCCAGTACTTC. Protein: CASSASTGGVQETQYF.

The sample holds many counts of this clonotype. V is TRBV11-2 and J is TRBJ1-2; D not resolved. Trimming removed 7 bases from V and 0 bases from J, with 21 bases in between. The CDR3 is 17 residues long. From germline, CDR1 is SGHAT and CDR2 FQNNGV. The DNA of the CDR3 is TGTGCCAGCACCGGATGGACTGATATGAGAACTAACTATGGCTACACCTTC. This encodes CASTGWTDMRTNYGYTF.

This chain links TRBV29-1 with TRBJ2-2; 7 nucleotides line up with TRBD1. Germline CDR1 SQVTM, CDR2 ANQGSEA. V was pared by 5 bases and J by 7 bases, with 7 bases of the junction left unmatched. This CDR3 is built from 13 residues. Here the CDR3 reads CSVPRTGDGELFF. The CDR3 DNA reads TGCAGCGTTCCCCGGACAGGTGACGGGGAGCTGTTTTTT.

This clonotype has a count of ten or more. The chain couples TRBV11-2 to TRBJ1-4, with unresolved D. Germline V gene data show CDR1 as SGHAT and CDR2 as FQNNGV. V lost 2 bases to trimming and J lost 5 bases, with 6 bases between them. CDR3 length: 13 amino acids. CDR3 bases: TGTGCCAGCAGCTTAATGCCCAATGAAAAACTGTTTTTT. It yields the protein CASSLMPNEKLFF.

This clonotype was counted a few times. Being one base from a much bigger clone, this may be a read error. The V gene is TRBV6-1, the J gene TRBJ1-5; D not certain. The CDR3 length is 12 residues. Germline CDR1 is MNHNS and CDR2 is SASEGT. With 3 bases removed from V and 6 bases from J, the gap between germline ends came to 6 bases. CDR3 loop: CASSESGQPQHF. The DNA for the CDR3 is TGTGCCAGCAGTGAGTCGGGTCAGCCCCAGCATTTT.

This clonotype was counted many times. The chain is built from TRBV6-1 and TRBJ2-3; D unclear. Looked up from germline, CDR1 is MNHNS and CDR2 is SASEGT. The ends were cut back, 7 bases at V and 6 bases at J, with 23 bases in the middle. This CDR3 is built from 16 residues. Here the CDR3 reads CASNPSRASGSDTQYF. The CDR3 DNA follows: TGTGCCAGCAACCCTTCCCGAGCTAGTGGCTCGGATACGCAGTATTTT.

This clonotype has a count of ten or more. The chain joins TRBV15 to TRBJ1-1, with unresolved D. Germline lookup yields CDR1 LNHNV and CDR2 YYDKDF (reference sequence). The CDR3 totals 11 residues. The V gene lost 5 bases and the J gene lost 1 base, with 2 bases spanning the gap. CDR3 nucleotides: TGTGCCACCAGCGCGAACACTGAAGCTTTCTTT. Translated, it gives CATSANTEAFF.

This clonotype has only a few counts. V gene TRBV5-5 combines with J gene TRBJ2-2; D unclear. The CDR3 spans 13 residues. V was clipped by 4 bases and J by 7 bases, with 11 bases between them. CDR1 and CDR2 (germline): SGHKS, YYEKEE (reference sequence). The CDR3 DNA sequence: TGTGCCAGCAGCGTAGATGACCGCGGGGAGCTGTTTTTT. Translated, it gives CASSVDDRGELFF. Full variable domain (missing parts from reference TRBV5-5 and TRBJ2-2): DAGVTQSPTHLIKTRGQQVTLRCSPISGHKSVSWYQQVLGQGPQFIFQYYEKEERGRGNFPDRFSARQFPNYSSELNVNALLLGDSALYLCASSVDDRGELFFGEGSRLTVL.

The rearrangement uses TRBV7-2 and TRBJ1-1; D unclear. Per germline, CDR1 SGHTA and CDR2 FQGNSA. The CDR3 loop spans 18 amino acids. V lost 2 bases to trimming and J lost 1 base, with 20 bases between them. Here the CDR3 reads CASSLTIIPRTGNTEAFF. The DNA of the CDR3 is TGTGCCAGCAGCTTAACAATAATACCTAGGACGGGGAACACTGAAGCTTTCTTT.

This clonotype was counted a few times. The chain has TRBV9 and TRBJ2-2, with D hard to call. V lost 0 bases and J 1 base, leaving 4 bases between the germline ends. This CDR3 has 14 amino acids. From germline, CDR1 is SGDLS and CDR2 YYNGEE. Written as DNA, the CDR3 is TGTGCCAGCAGCGTAGGATTGAACACCGGGGAGCTGTTTTTT. This translates into CASSVGLNTGELFF.

This clonotype appeared many times. V gene TRBV19 combines with J gene TRBJ1-2, with a possible D match to TRBD1 (5 bases). V was trimmed by 3 bases and J by 2 bases, leaving 13 bases between them. Per the germline V gene, CDR1 is LNHDA and CDR2 is SQIVND (reference sequence). This CDR3 has 15 amino acids. The CDR3 sequence: CASSILPTANYGYTF. The CDR3 nucleotides read TGTGCCAGTAGTATCCTCCCGACAGCCAACTATGGCTACACCTTC.

This clonotype came up many times. This chain connects TRBV20-1 to TRBJ1-2; TRBD1 matches at 7 bases. The J segment lost 4 bases and the V segment lost 6 bases, leaving 11 bases of the junction unmatched. Looked up from germline, CDR1 is DFQATT and CDR2 is SNEGSKA (reference sequence). The CDR3 spans 14 residues. The CDR3 is CSAKNRGSVYGYTF. The CDR3 DNA sequence: TGCAGTGCCAAAAACAGGGGATCCGTCTATGGCTACACCTTC.

The chain carries TRBV7-2 and TRBJ2-7; 7 nucleotides align to TRBD2. Germline CDR1 reads SGHTA; CDR2 reads FQGNSA. J lost 0 bases, V lost 5 bases, and 7 bases had no gene match. CDR3 size: 15 residues. The CDR3 DNA sequence: TGTGCCAGCAGCCCCTGGGAGGGCGGCTCCTACGAGCAGTACTTC. Translating gives CASSPWEGGSYEQYF.

This clonotype showed up many times. V gene TRBV30 combines with J gene TRBJ2-7, with 7 bases aligning to TRBD2. CDR1 is GTSNPN and CDR2 is SVGIG in the germline V gene (reference sequence). The CDR3 spans 13 residues. V was pared by 2 bases and J by 9 bases, with 10 bases of the junction left unmatched. In nucleotides, the CDR3 is TGTGCCTGGAGTAGGGAGCGGGATATCAGGCAGTACTTC. This gives the protein CAWSRERDIRQYF.